The 30 T cell receptor beta chains below come from one sample, sequenced in a study of blood T cells in healthy people across ages. The authors ran a second PCR of 7 to 11 cycles using a sample-barcoded 5' primer and a J-beta primer mix. TCRdb re-analysed the 5' RACE reads in MiXCR, keeping a single row per CDR3 protein. The sample records about 670,000 distinct CDR3 sequences, over 40% being singletons. What was sequenced was blood. Every receptor here comes from an elderly woman in good health.

About this clonotype itself: Given a much more abundant clone one base away, this may be a read error. This chain connects TRBV20-1 to TRBJ1-2; tentative D call: TRBD1 (5 bases). The ends were cut back, 5 bases at V and 3 bases at J, with 13 bases in the middle. The CDR3 spans 13 residues. Germline V gene lookup returns CDR1 DFQATT and CDR2 SNEGSKA (reference sequence). CDR3 region: CSAFWQGDYGYTF. CDR3 coding DNA: TGCAGTGCTTTTTGGCAGGGAGACTATGGCTACACCTTC.

There are a few counts of this clonotype. V and J are TRBV15 and TRBJ2-1; 8 nucleotides align to TRBD2. Germline values: CDR1 LNHNV, CDR2 YYDKDF (reference sequence). The CDR3 consists of 16 residues. J lost 6 bases, V lost 4 bases, and 11 bases had no gene match. The CDR3 DNA follows: TGTGCCACCAGCAAGGTGGGGACTAGAGTGCGCAATGAGCAGTTCTTC. Residues: CATSKVGTRVRNEQFF.

This clonotype was seen more than once but under ten times. This chain uses TRBV11-1 with TRBJ1-1; D unclear. The germline CDR1 and CDR2 sequences are SGHAT and FQDESV (reference sequence). V was pared by 0 bases and J by 4 bases, with 12 bases between. This CDR3 has 15 amino acids. CDR3 bases: TGTGCCAGCAGCTTAGCGAAGGGCTTCGGCACTGAAGCTTTCTTT. It specifies CASSLAKGFGTEAFF.

This clonotype was observed a handful of times. This chain connects TRBV2 to TRBJ1-4; D not resolved. Germline assignment: CDR1 SNHLY and CDR2 FYNNEI. The CDR3 covers 10 residues. The ends were cut back, 4 bases at V and 11 bases at J, with 5 bases in the middle. The CDR3 protein is CASSGGKLFF. Written as DNA, the CDR3 is TGTGCCAGCAGTGGAGGGAAACTGTTTTTT.

This chain connects TRBV7-2 to TRBJ2-3; no reliable D call. Trimming removed 0 bases from V and 7 bases from J, with 5 bases in between. The CDR3 is made up of 12 amino acids. Germline V gene sequence: CDR1 SGHTA, CDR2 FQGNSA. The CDR3 DNA follows: TGTGCCAGCAGCTTAGCGGCCCATACGCAGTATTTT. Translating it yields CASSLAAHTQYF.

The CDR3 coding sequence is TGTGCCAGCAGCCAAGGGACAGGGGAGTATCAGCCCCAGCATTTT. Translation: CASSQGTGEYQPQHF. The V and J genes are TRBV27 and TRBJ1-5; 10 nucleotides agree with TRBD1. This CDR3 comprises 15 residues. CDR1 is MNHEY and CDR2 is SMNVEV in the germline V gene (reference sequence). The V and J ends lost 6 bases and 5 bases, in that order; junction bases with no gene match: 7.

This clonotype has ten or more counts. V usage is TRBV7-9 and J usage is TRBJ1-2; no definite D call. V was pared by 2 bases and J by 2 bases, with 12 bases between. Germline V gives CDR1 SEHNR, CDR2 FQNEAQ (reference sequence). This CDR3 has 15 amino acids. CDR3 amino acids: CASSLMRLGNYGYTF. The DNA of the CDR3 is TGTGCCAGCAGCTTAATGAGGTTGGGGAACTATGGCTACACCTTC. Full variable domain (outside the CDR3, taken from reference TRBV7-9 and TRBJ1-2): DTGVSQNPRHKITKRGQNVTFRCDPISEHNRLYWYRQTLGQGPEFLTYFQNEAQLEKSRLLSDRFSAERPKGSFSTLEIQRTEQGDSAMYLCASSLMRLGNYGYTFGSGTRLTVV.

Comments on this clonotype: This may stem from a read error, because a much larger clone lies one nucleotide away. The V gene is TRBV5-1, the J gene TRBJ2-2, with TRBD2 as a possible D gene (7 bases). The CDR3 is 15 residues long. The germline CDR1 and CDR2 sequences are SGHRS and YFSETQ. The CDR3 here is CASSFRPGGTGERFF. The DNA of the CDR3 is TGCGCCAGCAGCTTCCGCCCGGGGGGCACCGGGGAGCGGTTTTTT.

This chain links TRBV2 with TRBJ2-7; possibly TRBD1 for D (6 bases). V lost 6 bases, J lost 2 bases, and 14 bases lay in between. This CDR3 has 14 amino acids. Germline V gives CDR1 SNHLY, CDR2 FYNNEI. The CDR3 is CASRAGTQAYEQYF. The CDR3, as DNA: TGTGCCAGCAGGGCCGGGACACAAGCCTACGAGCAGTACTTC.

The V and J genes are TRBV10-3 and TRBJ1-1; a possible D gene is TRBD1 (5 bases). The ends were cut back, 10 bases at V and 1 base at J, with 10 bases in the middle. Germline V gene data show CDR1 as ENHRY and CDR2 as SYGVKD. This CDR3 is built from 12 residues. This CDR3 is CATDGGNTEAFF. In nucleotides, the CDR3 is TGTGCCACCGACGGGGGGAACACTGAAGCTTTCTTT.

This clonotype was found many times. V gene TRBV20-1 combines with J gene TRBJ2-7, with D perhaps TRBD1 (6 bases). Germline V gives CDR1 DFQATT, CDR2 SNEGSKA (reference sequence). V was shortened by 6 bases and J by 7 bases, with 16 bases between the two germline ends. This CDR3 is 12 amino acids long. For the CDR3, the DNA is TGCAGTGCACCGTCAGGGGCCCGAGAGCAGTACTTC. This encodes CSAPSGAREQYF.

The chain has TRBV6-6 and TRBJ1-2; 7 nucleotides match TRBD1. The junction had 6 bases not matched to a gene; V was cut back by 0 bases and J by 5 bases. The CDR3 has 15 residues. Germline CDR1 reads MNHNY; CDR2 reads SVGAGI (reference sequence). CDR3 DNA: TGTGCCAGCAGTTACTCGAATGGCAGGGGGTATGGCTACACCTTC. It is translated as CASSYSNGRGYGYTF.

This clonotype was picked up a small number of times. The genes are TRBV5-1 and TRBJ2-2; D is uncertain. Trimming shortened V by 4 bases and J by 4 bases, and 14 bases separated the two germline ends. Germline loops: CDR1 SGHRS, CDR2 YFSETQ. The CDR3 loop spans 15 amino acids. CDR3 loop: CASSRSDQTTGELFF. The CDR3 region has the DNA TGCGCCAGCAGCCGCAGTGATCAGACCACCGGGGAGCTGTTTTTT.

A remark on this clonotype: This may come from a read error, since a much larger clone is one base off. The chain employs TRBV27 and TRBJ2-5; no reliable D call. TRBJ2-7 explains the end of the DNA better; the J call may be wrong. The germline V gene encodes CDR1 MNHEY and CDR2 SMNVEV (reference sequence). This CDR3 has 13 amino acids. CDR3 in amino acids: CASSPAIFHEQYF. The CDR3 bases are TGTGCCAGCAGTCCGGCGATCTTCCACGAGCAGTACTTC.

The sample holds many counts of this clonotype. The rearrangement joins TRBV5-1 to TRBJ2-1, with 7 nucleotides matching TRBD2. Trimming cost V 3 bases and J 7 bases; bases outside gene matches: 10. The CDR3 extends over 15 amino acids. CDR1 is SGHRS, CDR2 YFSETQ, per germline. CDR3: CASSWALAELNEQFF. Here the CDR3 DNA reads TGCGCCAGCAGCTGGGCCCTAGCGGAATTAAATGAGCAGTTCTTC.

In its sample, this clonotype was seen many times. V usage is TRBV5-1 and J usage is TRBJ2-1; unclear D gene. Per germline, CDR1 SGHRS and CDR2 YFSETQ. There are 16 residues in the CDR3. V was pared by 0 bases and J by 0 bases, with 10 bases between. Here the CDR3 DNA reads TGCGCCAGCAGCTTGGTTCCGGTGAGCTCCTACAATGAGCAGTTCTTC. Its translation is CASSLVPVSSYNEQFF.

This clonotype was recorded at least ten times. V usage is TRBV29-1 and J usage is TRBJ2-1; no definite D call. With 7 bases removed from V and 3 bases from J, the gap between germline ends came to 16 bases. This CDR3 spans 14 amino acids. Germline V gene sequence: CDR1 SQVTM, CDR2 ANQGSEA. The CDR3 bases are TGCAGCGCCGCCCTACAGAGCAACTACAATGAGCAGTTCTTC. Encoded protein: CSAALQSNYNEQFF.

The chain recombines TRBV6-2 or TRBV6-3 with TRBJ2-7; D possibly corresponds to TRBD2 (5 bases). CDR1 and CDR2 (germline): MNHEY, SVGEGT. CDR3 size: 15 residues. V lost 6 bases, J lost 7 bases, and 22 bases lay in between. In DNA, the CDR3 is TGTGCCAGCAGCCGGATTAGTACTCGGGGAGAAGAGCAGTACTTC. This translates into CASSRISTRGEEQYF.

This clonotype appeared a single time. The chain joins TRBV20-1 to TRBJ2-1; the D gene is possibly TRBD1 (5 bases). The CDR3 is 13 residues long. The germline V and J ends were trimmed by 5 bases and 9 bases, with 17 bases remaining between them. Germline-derived CDR1 and CDR2 are DFQATT and SNEGSKA (reference sequence). In nucleotides, the CDR3 is TGCAGTGCTCCCCCCCGCAGGGTGGGTGAGCAGTTCTTC. Its protein is CSAPPRRVGEQFF.

This clonotype was detected many times. The chain recombines TRBV3-1 with TRBJ1-1, with 8 bases fitting TRBD1. V shed 6 bases, J shed 2 bases, and the junction held 5 bases outside the gene matches. This CDR3 spans 14 amino acids. The germline gives CDR1 LGHDT, CDR2 YNNKEL (reference sequence). The CDR3 loop reads CASRLQGDNTEAFF. The CDR3 DNA reads TGTGCCAGCAGACTACAGGGGGACAACACTGAAGCTTTCTTT.

This clonotype has at least ten counts. The chain combines TRBV6-5 with TRBJ2-6; tentatively, D is TRBD1 (5 bases). The germline gives CDR1 MNHEY, CDR2 SVGAGI. Between the trimmed V and J ends, which lost 2 bases and 0 bases, there was a span of 20 bases. CDR3 length: 20 residues. This CDR3 reads CASSYRQTLQLSSGANVLTF. The CDR3 DNA sequence: TGTGCCAGCAGTTACCGACAGACTTTACAACTTAGCTCTGGGGCCAACGTCCTGACTTTC.

This clonotype was counted at least ten times. The genes are TRBV29-1 and TRBJ2-4; tentative D call: TRBD2 (7 bases). There are 11 residues in the CDR3. Germline CDR1 is SQVTM and CDR2 is ANQGSEA. Trimming took off 4 bases at V and 9 bases at J, with 10 bases between the two ends. The CDR3 here is CSVAGEGIQYF. Here the CDR3 DNA reads TGCAGCGTTGCAGGGGAGGGCATTCAGTACTTC.

The chain couples TRBV5-1 to TRBJ1-1; TRBD1 might be the D (6 bases). Germline V gene sequence: CDR1 SGHRS, CDR2 YFSETQ. The CDR3 is 16 amino acids. Trimming removed 6 bases from V and 1 base from J, with 19 bases in between. As DNA, the CDR3 is TGCGCCAGCACCCTGCGGGGGGGCTCTGGGAACACTGAAGCTTTCTTT. Translating gives CASTLRGGSGNTEAFF.

Many counts were recorded for this clonotype. The gene calls are TRBV20-1 and TRBJ2-3, with 8 nucleotides matching TRBD2. The CDR3 loop spans 14 amino acids. The ends lost 6 bases at V and 2 bases at J; junction bases unmatched: 7. The germline gives CDR1 DFQATT, CDR2 SNEGSKA (reference sequence). Written as DNA, the CDR3 is TGCAGTGCCCCCGCGGGAGGTCCCACAGATACGCAGTATTTT. Protein product: CSAPAGGPTDTQYF.

This clonotype was seen many times. This chain joins TRBV5-5 and TRBJ2-7, with no clear D. V was shortened by 3 bases and J by 2 bases, with 12 bases between the two germline ends. Germline-derived CDR1 and CDR2 are SGHKS and YYEKEE (reference sequence). The CDR3 extends over 14 amino acids. In DNA form, the CDR3 reads TGTGCCAGCAGCTCCCTCGGGTTGGCCTACGAGCAGTACTTC. Translation gives CASSSLGLAYEQYF.

This clonotype was observed a handful of times. The chain couples TRBV5-5 to TRBJ2-3, with D possibly being TRBD1 or TRBD2 (6 bases each). Trimming left V 5 bases short and J 2 bases short, with 18 bases between. CDR1 is SGHKS, CDR2 YYEKEE, per germline (reference sequence). The length of the CDR3 is 16 residues. The CDR3 here is CASSRSGAIATDTQYF. The CDR3 region has the DNA TGTGCCAGCAGTCGCTCGGGGGCGATTGCCACAGATACGCAGTATTTT.

This clonotype was counted many times. The chain links TRBV12-3 or TRBV12-4 to TRBJ1-2, with unresolved D. V was clipped by 7 bases and J by 1 base, with 10 bases between them. The CDR3 sequence is 13 residues long. CDR3 DNA: TGTGCCAGCACCGACGGCCGTAACTATGGCTACACCTTC. Translation gives CASTDGRNYGYTF.

This clonotype was recorded at least ten times. The chain has TRBV12-3 or TRBV12-4 and TRBJ2-2, with a weak D call TRBD1 (6 bases). CDR3 length: 13 residues. V shed 3 bases and J shed 6 bases, with 8 bases lying between them. The DNA for the CDR3 is TGTGCCAGCAGTTTCAGGGGTGCCGGGGAGCTGTTTTTT. Translation gives CASSFRGAGELFF.

This chain links TRBV4-3 with TRBJ2-7, with a possible D match to TRBD1 (6 bases). The CDR3 extends over 15 amino acids. V lost 0 bases and J 5 bases, leaving 14 bases between the germline ends. Germline V lookup: CDR1 LGHNA, CDR2 YSLEER. In DNA, the CDR3 is TGCGCCAGCAGCCAAGATCCAGGGGCGAAGGACGAGCAGTACTTC. It translates to CASSQDPGAKDEQYF.

This rearrangement joins TRBV29-1 to TRBJ2-1; possibly TRBD1 or TRBD2 for D (5 bases each). Trimming took off 3 bases at V and 7 bases at J, with 10 bases between the two ends. Germline CDR1 SQVTM, CDR2 ANQGSEA. This CDR3 has 12 amino acids. The CDR3 DNA is TGCAGCGTTGACGAGGGGTGGAATGAGCAGTTCTTC. It encodes CSVDEGWNEQFF.